This TCR beta chain was captured in a study of CD4 T cells in relation to SARS-CoV-2 and coronaviruses. Sequencing was performed with immunoSEQ multiplex PCR; in TCRdb, only in-frame clones are kept and a portion is missing. There are about 26,000 clones in the sample; over 60% occur only once, and roughly 10% lies in the top ten. Unexposed donor CD4+ T cells date from about 2011-2018, before the COVID-19 pandemic. CD4+ T cells were isolated from the cells after around 9 days of culture. A word on this clone: The antigen remains undetermined.

This CDR3 is built from 19 residues. V trimming: 2 bases; J trimming: 3 bases; junction bases outside the gene matches: 15. Looked up from germline, CDR1 is MNHEY and CDR2 is SVGEGT. Specimen: CD4+ T cells from PBMCs, cultured in vitro. This TCR derives from a human donor in good health. This chain connects TRBV6-2 or TRBV6-3 to TRBJ1-2; TRBD1 matches at 10 bases. The CDR3 is CASSYTSRDRGTPYYGYTF. The CDR3 DNA reads TGTGCCAGCAGTTACACTTCCCGGGACAGGGGAACTCCTTACTATGGCTACACCTTC.